A selection of T cell receptor beta chains follows, all from one sample in a study of breast tumors, draining lymph nodes, adjacent tissues. TCRdb fed the multiplex PCR reads into MiXCR, producing one record per CDR3 protein. Of about 230,000 distinct CDR3 sequences listed, around 32% are singletons. Material for sequencing was axillary lymph node tissue. The receptors originated from a female donor with breast cancer. Some clones in this sample may be carry-over from other donors' samples. Each CDR3 is given with its conserved first and last residue. Size values are once, few and many counts, or a class for expanded clones, and some rows have none.

J gene | clone size | V gene | CDR3 protein
TRBJ2-1 | many | TRBV9 | CASSGRFGEGYNEQFF
TRBJ2-7 | many | TRBV29-1 | CSVERTSGRAVQQYF
TRBJ2-3 | many | TRBV7-2 | CASSHGQPEAARSTDTQYF
TRBJ2-7 | many | TRBV28 | CASSHRGDYEQYF
TRBJ2-2 | - | TRBV4-2 | CASSQADWVSNTGELFF
TRBJ2-3 | many | TRBV9 | CASSVGLGARGTDTQYF
TRBJ2-5 | many | TRBV7-9 | CASGRGSQETQYF
TRBJ2-2 | - | TRBV20-1 | CSASRAGELFF
TRBJ2-3 | - | TRBV2 | CATWGDTQYF
TRBJ1-4 | many | TRBV29-1 | CSESIRANERLFF
TRBJ2-3 | many | TRBV4-1 | CASSQVSTDTQYF
TRBJ1-1 | few | TRBV9 | CASSGTGGRTEAFF
TRBJ2-6 | - | TRBV29-1 | CSVGPGLCSGANVPTF
TRBJ2-2 | many | TRBV14 | CASSPSGIQNTGELFF
TRBJ1-4 | many | TRBV6-6 | CASRVTGVNEKLFF
TRBJ1-1 | few | TRBV5-5 | CASSSDRAGTEAFF
TRBJ2-5 | many | TRBV30 | CAWGDSQETQYF
TRBJ2-5 | many | TRBV20-1 | CSARETSAQSF
TRBJ2-5 | many | TRBV5-6 | CASSLGGGGRETQYF
TRBJ2-3 | - | TRBV5-5 | CASSSGAGRAETDTQYF
TRBJ2-7 | many | TRBV5-4 | CASSTGLLYEQYF
TRBJ2-3 | many | TRBV29-1 | CSAGGSDTQYF